Only a few counts were recorded for the clone carrying this T cell receptor beta chain. Its target is not known. This sample was taken from a study of vaccination and CD4 T cells after COVID-19. As for the study in general: Convalescent donors totaled six males and four females, including two who were Hispanic. Study results and caveats: Convalescent patients gained a median approximately 90% of their reactive clones only post-vaccination.

V dropped 0 bases and J dropped 2 bases, with 10 bases sitting between them. The CDR3 is made up of 15 amino acids. CDR1 MNHNS and CDR2 SASEGT come from the germline V gene. The Oncomine TCR Beta short-read assay was applied to DNA of cultured CD4+ T cells. Using its own MiXCR run on the PCR reads, TCRdb lists one record per CDR3 protein. The repertoire consists of fewer than 8,500 distinct CDR3 sequences, with roughly 50% occurring once and the leading ten covering 33%. Regarding treatment: roughly 10-day PBMC culture with coronavirus spike peptide pools or control peptides (ViraFEST assay). Investigators obtained the unexposed donor's CD4+ T cells before the COVID-19 pandemic (2011-2018). Four cold-coronavirus spikes and SARS-CoV-2 S/N served to probe CD4+ T cells taken from unexposed donors, cells permitting.

The V gene is TRBV6-1, the J gene TRBJ2-5; a weak D match, TRBD2 (7 bases). Input material: CD4+ T cells from blood, cultured in vitro. The clonotype comes from a human donor in good health. CDR3 in amino acids: CASSEAGGGQETQYF. DNA for the CDR3: TGTGCCAGCAGTGAAGCGGGAGGGGGTCAAGAGACCCAGTACTTC.